This T cell receptor beta chain was sequenced for a study of T cells after somatic rescue of genetic block. The CDR3 runs 15 residues. The V segment lost 2 bases and the J segment 1 base; nucleotides outside the gene matches: 4. Germline CDR1 and CDR2: SGHRS and YFSETQ. Produced via immunoSEQ multiplex PCR; TCRdb's table is partial and in-frame only. The sample gives under 150,000 clones, around 90% of which show up once; more than 1.4% is in the top ten. This chain uses TRBV5-1 with TRBJ2-3, with 7 bases matching TRBD1. The sequenced sample was peripheral blood mononuclear cells (PBMCs). The origin of this receptor is a woman under 30. In DNA, the CDR3 is TGCGCCAGCAGCTTAAAAGACAGGGGCACAGATACGCAGTATTTT. This translates into CASSLKDRGTDTQYF.